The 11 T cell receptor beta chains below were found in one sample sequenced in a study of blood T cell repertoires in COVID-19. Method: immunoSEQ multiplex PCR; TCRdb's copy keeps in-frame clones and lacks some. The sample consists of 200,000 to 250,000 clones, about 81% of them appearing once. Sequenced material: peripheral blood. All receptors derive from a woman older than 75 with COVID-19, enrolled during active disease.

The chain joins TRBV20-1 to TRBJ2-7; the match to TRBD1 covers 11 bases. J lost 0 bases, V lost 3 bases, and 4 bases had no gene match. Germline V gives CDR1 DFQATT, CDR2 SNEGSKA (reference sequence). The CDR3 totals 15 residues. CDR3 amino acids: CSASMGQGVSYEQYF. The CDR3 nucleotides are TGCAGTGCTAGTATGGGACAGGGGGTCTCCTACGAGCAGTACTTC.

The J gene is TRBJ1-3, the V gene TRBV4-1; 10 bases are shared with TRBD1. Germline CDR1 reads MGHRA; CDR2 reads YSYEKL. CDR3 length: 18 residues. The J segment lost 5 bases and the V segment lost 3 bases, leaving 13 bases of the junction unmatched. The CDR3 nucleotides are TGCGCCAGCAGCCAGTACTTCACCGGGACAGGGGAGAGAAACACCATATATTTT. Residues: CASSQYFTGTGERNTIYF.

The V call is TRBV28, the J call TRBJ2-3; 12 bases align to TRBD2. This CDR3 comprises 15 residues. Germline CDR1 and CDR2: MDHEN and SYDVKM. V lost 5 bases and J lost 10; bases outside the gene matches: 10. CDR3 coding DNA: TGTGCCAGCAGTCGGACTAGCGGGGCGCTTGGAGCGCAGTATTTT. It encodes CASSRTSGALGAQYF.

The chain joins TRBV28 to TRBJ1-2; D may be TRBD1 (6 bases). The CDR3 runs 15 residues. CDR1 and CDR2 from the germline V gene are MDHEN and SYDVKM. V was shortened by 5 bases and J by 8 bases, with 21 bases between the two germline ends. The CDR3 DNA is TGTGCCAGCAGTCGCCGGGCCACAGGGCGAACGGGCTACACCTTC. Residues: CASSRRATGRTGYTF.

The CDR3 loop reads CASSLAGTGGFTEAFF. In nucleotides, the CDR3 is TGCGCCAGCAGCTTGGCCGGGACAGGGGGCTTCACTGAAGCTTTCTTT. V gene TRBV5-1 combines with J gene TRBJ1-1, with TRBD1 identical over 12 bases. CDR1 and CDR2 from the germline V gene are SGHRS and YFSETQ. The ends lost 0 bases at V and 4 bases at J; junction bases unmatched: 4. The CDR3 consists of 16 residues. Using reference TRBV5-1 and TRBJ1-1 for the parts outside the CDR3, the full variable domain is KAGVTQTPRYLIKTRGQQVTLSCSPISGHRSVSWYQQTPGQGLQFLFEYFSETQRNKGNFPGRFSGRQFSNSRSEMNVSTLELGDSALYLCASSLAGTGGFTEAFFGQGTRLTVV.

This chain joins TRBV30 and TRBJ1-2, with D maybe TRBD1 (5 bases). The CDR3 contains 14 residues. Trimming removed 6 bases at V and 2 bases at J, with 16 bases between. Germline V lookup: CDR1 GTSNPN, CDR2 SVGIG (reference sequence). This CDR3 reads CACAGLPPNYGYTF. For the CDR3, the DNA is TGTGCCTGTGCGGGACTTCCTCCCAACTATGGCTACACCTTC.

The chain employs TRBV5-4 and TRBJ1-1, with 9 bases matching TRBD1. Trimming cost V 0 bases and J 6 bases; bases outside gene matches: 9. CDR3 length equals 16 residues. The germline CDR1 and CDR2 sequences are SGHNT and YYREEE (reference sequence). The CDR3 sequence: CASSLAFGQGLAEAFF. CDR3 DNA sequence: TGTGCCAGCAGCTTGGCTTTCGGACAGGGGCTCGCTGAAGCTTTCTTT. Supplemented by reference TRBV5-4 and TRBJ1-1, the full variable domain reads ETGVTQSPTHLIKTRGQQVTLRCSSQSGHNTVSWYQQALGQGPQFIFQYYREEENGRGNFPPRFSGLQFPNYSSELNVNALELDDSALYLCASSLAFGQGLAEAFFGQGTRLTVV.

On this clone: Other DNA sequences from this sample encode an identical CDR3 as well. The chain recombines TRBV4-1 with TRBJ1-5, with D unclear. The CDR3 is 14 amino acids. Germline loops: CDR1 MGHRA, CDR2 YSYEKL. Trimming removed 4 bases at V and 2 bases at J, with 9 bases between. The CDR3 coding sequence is TGCGCCAGCAGCCCATCCCCAGGCAATCAGCCCCAGCATTTT. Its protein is CASSPSPGNQPQHF.

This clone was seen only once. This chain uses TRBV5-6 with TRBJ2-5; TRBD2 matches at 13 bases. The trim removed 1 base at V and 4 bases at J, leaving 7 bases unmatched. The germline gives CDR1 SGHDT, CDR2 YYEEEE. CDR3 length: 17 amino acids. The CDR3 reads CASSLTSGGARGETQYF. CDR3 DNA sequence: TGTGCCAGCAGCTTGACTAGCGGGGGGGCGAGGGGAGAGACCCAGTACTTC.

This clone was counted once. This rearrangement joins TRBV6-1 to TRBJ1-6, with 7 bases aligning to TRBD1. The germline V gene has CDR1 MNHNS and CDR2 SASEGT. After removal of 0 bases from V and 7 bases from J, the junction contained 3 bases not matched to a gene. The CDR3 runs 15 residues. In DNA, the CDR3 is TGTGCCAGCAGTGAAGCAAGGACAGGAAATTCACCCCTCCACTTT. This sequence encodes CASSEARTGNSPLHF.

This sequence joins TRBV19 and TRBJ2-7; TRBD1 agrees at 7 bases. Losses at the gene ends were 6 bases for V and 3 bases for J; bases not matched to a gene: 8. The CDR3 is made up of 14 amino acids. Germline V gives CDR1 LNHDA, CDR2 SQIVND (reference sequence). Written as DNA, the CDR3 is TGTGCCAGTAGGGAGACAGGGAGAGGCTACGAGCAGTACTTC. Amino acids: CASRETGRGYEQYF.